One and the same sample provided the 29 T cell receptor beta chains below, sequenced in a study of Graves' ophthalmopathy and Graves' hyperthyroidism. Beta-chain TCR CDR3 regions were amplified from RNA transcripts. Amplification began with first-round RT-PCR using HTBI primers, then second-round multiplex PCR was performed. MiXCR, applied by TCRdb to the multiplex PCR reads, yields one record per CDR3 protein. Here the sample spans roughly 300,000 distinct CDR3 sequences, under 20% being singletons. The material sequenced was peripheral blood. The source is an adult man with Graves' ophthalmopathy.

This clonotype was recorded at least ten times. The chain uses TRBV20-1 and TRBJ2-5, with 12 positions matching TRBD2. V lost 4 bases and J lost 5; bases outside the gene matches: 17. In germline, CDR1 is DFQATT, CDR2 SNEGSKA (reference sequence). The CDR3 length is 18 residues. The CDR3 DNA reads TGCAGTGCTATTTCTCCGGGACTAGCGGGTCCCGGCGGGGAGACCCAGTACTTC. Translated: CSAISPGLAGPGGETQYF.

This clonotype appeared many times. This chain uses TRBV12-3 or TRBV12-4 with TRBJ1-1, with TRBD1 as a possible D gene (5 bases). CDR3 length: 14 residues. V lost 8 bases to trimming and J lost 3 bases, with 16 bases between them. The DNA of the CDR3 is TGTGCCAGCTGTAGGGGAGTTGAAGACACTGAAGCTTTCTTT. It translates to CASCRGVEDTEAFF.

In this sample, this clonotype turned up many times. This chain connects TRBV11-2 to TRBJ1-1; D uncertain. The germline V gene has CDR1 SGHAT and CDR2 FQNNGV. This CDR3 has 13 residues. V lost 5 bases and J lost 0, with 7 bases in between. CDR3 in amino acids: CASSPRLNTEAFF. The CDR3, as DNA: TGTGCCAGCAGCCCCCGCCTGAACACTGAAGCTTTCTTT.

This clonotype was recorded many times. This rearrangement joins TRBV28 to TRBJ2-4; a possible D gene is TRBD2 (6 bases). V was clipped by 8 bases and J by 7 bases, with 15 bases between them. Germline values: CDR1 MDHEN, CDR2 SYDVKM. CDR3 length: 13 amino acids. CDR3 amino acids: CASARGTDNIQYF. In DNA, the CDR3 is TGTGCCAGCGCTCGCGGGACTGACAACATTCAGTACTTC.

The chain has TRBV7-2 and TRBJ1-6; D remains unclear. Trimming stripped 7 bases from V and 8 bases from J, with 9 bases between. Germline V gene lookup returns CDR1 SGHTA and CDR2 FQGNSA. This CDR3 region has 12 residues. The CDR3 DNA is TGTGCCAGCACCCCATCCGATTCACCCCTCCACTTT. Translated, it gives CASTPSDSPLHF.

This clonotype was detected once. The chain carries TRBV28 and TRBJ1-1; D is perhaps TRBD1 (6 bases). The CDR3 is 14 amino acids. The germline V gene has CDR1 MDHEN and CDR2 SYDVKM. Trimming took 6 bases from V and 3 from J, leaving 14 bases between them. As DNA, the CDR3 is TGTGCCAGCAGACTGGGGGCCGATTACACTGAAGCTTTCTTT. Protein: CASRLGADYTEAFF.

This clonotype was found many times. The chain couples TRBV6-2 or TRBV6-3 to TRBJ2-7; 9 bases are shared with TRBD2. This CDR3 has 14 amino acids. The junction had 6 bases not matched to a gene; V was cut back by 5 bases and J by 4 bases. Germline CDR1 and CDR2: MNHEY and SVGEGT. This CDR3 is CASSASGGRYEQYF. The CDR3 DNA reads TGTGCCAGCAGTGCCAGCGGGGGGCGTTACGAGCAGTACTTC.

In its sample, this clonotype was seen many times. V and J are TRBV20-1 and TRBJ2-7, with TRBD2 identical over 8 bases. The germline V gene has CDR1 DFQATT and CDR2 SNEGSKA (reference sequence). V gave up 6 bases and J gave up 6 bases; unmatched junction bases: 13. There are 14 residues in the CDR3. The CDR3 DNA sequence: TGCAGTGCCCAGAGATCCGGGAGGGCCGCCGAGCAGTACTTC. Residues: CSAQRSGRAAEQYF.

This clonotype was seen many times. The J gene is TRBJ1-5, the V gene TRBV20-1; TRBD1 is a possible D gene (5 bases). Germline V gives CDR1 DFQATT, CDR2 SNEGSKA (reference sequence). V lost 2 bases and J 2 bases, leaving 10 bases between the germline ends. This CDR3 has 14 amino acids. CDR3 amino acids: CSARYGRGNQPQHF. CDR3 nucleotides: TGCAGTGCTAGATACGGCAGGGGCAATCAGCCCCAGCATTTT.

There are many counts of this clonotype. V is TRBV6-1 and J is TRBJ1-2; 7 bases agree with TRBD1. V gave up 7 bases and J gave up 4 bases; unmatched junction bases: 6. Germline CDR1 is MNHNS and CDR2 is SASEGT. The CDR3 is 13 residues long. DNA of the CDR3: TGTGCCAGCACATGGGACAGAGCCTATGGCTACACCTTC. Its protein is CASTWDRAYGYTF.

This clonotype was observed many times. Here the CDR3 reads CASSLSLMSRETQYF. As DNA, the CDR3 is TGTGCCAGCAGCCTTAGCCTAATGAGTCGCGAGACCCAGTACTTC. This rearrangement joins TRBV7-9 to TRBJ2-5; no firm D call. The CDR3 totals 15 residues. Germline CDR1 is SEHNR and CDR2 is FQNEAQ (reference sequence). Trimming stripped 5 bases from V and 5 bases from J, with 18 bases between.

There are many counts of this clonotype. This rearrangement joins TRBV7-2 to TRBJ1-1; TRBD1 aligns across 11 bases. V gave up 3 bases and J gave up 8 bases; unmatched junction bases: 5. Germline values: CDR1 SGHTA, CDR2 FQGNSA. CDR3 length equals 14 residues. The CDR3 DNA follows: TGTGCCAGCAGCTTGTCCGGGACAGGGGGAGAAGCTTTCTTT. Translation gives CASSLSGTGGEAFF.

This clonotype was counted at least ten times. This chain joins TRBV2 and TRBJ2-5; D gene uncertain. Per the germline V gene, CDR1 is SNHLY and CDR2 is FYNNEI. The CDR3 consists of 12 residues. V was cut by 2 bases and J by 5 bases, with 6 bases left in between. The CDR3 here is CASSERGETQYF. CDR3 DNA sequence: TGTGCCAGCAGTGAACGAGGCGAGACCCAGTACTTC.

This clonotype turned up a few times. The chain carries TRBV7-2 and TRBJ2-7; D may be TRBD2 (6 bases). CDR1 is SGHTA, CDR2 FQGNSA, per germline. V was cut by 0 bases and J by 5 bases, with 14 bases left in between. The CDR3 is 15 amino acids. As DNA, the CDR3 is TGTGCCAGCAGCTTAGCGTCGGCGGGGTCCCACGAGCAGTACTTC. This encodes CASSLASAGSHEQYF.

This clonotype was seen more than once but under ten times. The junction shows a germline mismatch at one end, possibly a read error. The CDR3 bases are TGTGCCAGCAACCATGGCCCCGAGACAGGGTTCGGGGAGCTGTCTTTT. Its protein product is CASNHGPETGFGELSF. The genes are TRBV12-3 or TRBV12-4 and TRBJ2-2; TRBD1 matches 7 bases. The CDR3 loop spans 16 amino acids.

This clonotype has more than one count but fewer than ten. The chain links TRBV24-1 to TRBJ2-5; D is undetermined. The CDR3 is made up of 12 amino acids. The germline V gene has CDR1 KGHDR and CDR2 SFDVKD. Between the trimmed V and J ends, which lost 4 bases and 2 bases, there was a span of 4 bases. CDR3 loop: CATSDRQETQYF. In nucleotides, the CDR3 is TGTGCCACCAGTGACCGTCAAGAGACCCAGTACTTC.

This clonotype was found many times. This rearrangement joins TRBV6-5 to TRBJ1-6; D remains ambiguous. Germline V CDR1 and CDR2: MNHEY, SVGAGI. There are 15 residues in the CDR3. Trimming took off 0 bases at V and 7 bases at J, with 10 bases between the two ends. The CDR3 DNA reads as TGTGCCAGCAGTTACTCGGAGAGAGGAAATTCACCCCTCCACTTT. This sequence encodes CASSYSERGNSPLHF.

This clonotype has only a few counts. This rearrangement joins TRBV6-1 to TRBJ1-1; 7 nucleotides line up with TRBD1. The junction had 2 bases not matched to a gene; V was cut back by 3 bases and J by 10 bases. Per the germline V gene, CDR1 is MNHNS and CDR2 is SASEGT. The CDR3 is 11 residues long. DNA for the CDR3: TGTGCCAGCAGTGATGAGGGGGCAGCTTTCTTT. This codes for CASSDEGAAFF.

This clonotype was seen at least ten times. This chain connects TRBV25-1 to TRBJ2-2; D not certain. In germline, CDR1 is MGHDK, CDR2 SYGVNS. The CDR3 is 15 amino acids. Trimming removed 3 bases at V and 4 bases at J, with 12 bases between. DNA of the CDR3: TGTGCCAGCAGTGAGCCGGGCCTCCGCACCGGGGAGCTGTTTTTT. Translation gives CASSEPGLRTGELFF.

In its sample, this clonotype was seen a few times. At one boundary the junction diverges from the germline segment, which might be a read error. The chain recombines TRBV7-9 with TRBJ2-5; D unresolved. This CDR3 is built from 14 residues. Per germline, CDR1 SEHNR and CDR2 FQNEAQ (reference sequence). The CDR3 sequence is CDSSLRAGKETQYF. CDR3 nucleotides: TGTGACAGCAGCTTACGCGCAGGCAAAGAGACCCAGTACTTC.

This clonotype was seen many times. This chain links TRBV7-8 with TRBJ2-5, with D tentatively TRBD1 (6 bases). Trimming shortened V by 10 bases and J by 1 base, and 25 bases separated the two germline ends. The length of the CDR3 is 17 residues. Germline lookup yields CDR1 SGHVS and CDR2 FQNEAQ. The CDR3 protein is CAIQPGAQSQTQETQYF. CDR3 sequence (DNA): TGTGCCATCCAACCAGGGGCCCAGTCCCAAACCCAAGAGACCCAGTACTTC. The full variable domain, completed using reference TRBV7-8 and TRBJ2-5, is GAGVSQSPRYKVAKRGQDVALRCDPISGHVSLFWYQQALGQGPEFLTYFQNEAQLDKSGLPSDRFFAERPEGSVSTLKIQRTQQEDSAVYLCAIQPGAQSQTQETQYFGPGTRLLVL.

This clonotype was recorded many times. The chain uses TRBV12-3 or TRBV12-4 and TRBJ1-1; the D is unclear. The germline V and J ends were trimmed by 3 bases and 0 bases, with 8 bases remaining between them. There are 14 residues in the CDR3. CDR3 region: CASSFRELNTEAFF. The CDR3 DNA reads TGTGCCAGCAGTTTTAGGGAACTGAACACTGAAGCTTTCTTT.

This clonotype showed up many times. The V gene is TRBV7-2, the J gene TRBJ2-4; a weak D match, TRBD1 (6 bases). Trimming stripped 5 bases from V and 9 bases from J, with 20 bases between. CDR3 length: 15 amino acids. CDR1 is SGHTA and CDR2 is FQGNSA in the germline V gene. For the CDR3, the DNA is TGTGCCAGCAGCATAGAAACAGGGCTGAGGGGCATTCAGTACTTC. This codes for CASSIETGLRGIQYF.

Comments on this clonotype: The junction departs from the called germline gene at one end, perhaps through a read error. The chain couples TRBV6-1 to TRBJ2-7, with D uncertain. Germline V gene sequence: CDR1 MNHNS, CDR2 SASEGT. CDR3 size: 14 residues. CDR3 residues: CASRLAQTSYEQSF. DNA for the CDR3: TGTGCCAGCAGACTGGCACAGACGAGCTACGAGCAGTCCTTC.

Of note for this clonotype: Given a much more abundant clone one base away, this may be a read error. This chain joins TRBV6-2 or TRBV6-3 and TRBJ1-1, with TRBD1 as a possible D gene (6 bases). The ends were cut back, 0 bases at V and 6 bases at J, with 14 bases in the middle. Germline assignment: CDR1 MNHEY and CDR2 SVGEGT. The CDR3 length is 15 residues. CDR3 nucleotides: TGTGCCAGCAGTTACTCAGAGACAGGTTTGTCTGAAGCTTTCTTT. Amino acid sequence: CASSYSETGLSEAFF.

This chain joins TRBV11-2 and TRBJ2-7; D is undetermined. Trimming shortened V by 1 base and J by 0 bases, and 16 bases separated the two germline ends. This CDR3 has 17 residues. Germline assignment: CDR1 SGHAT and CDR2 FQNNGV. CDR3: CASSLVAGRKTSYEQYF. The CDR3 DNA sequence: TGTGCCAGCAGCTTAGTAGCCGGGCGGAAGACCTCCTACGAGCAGTACTTC.

The rearrangement links TRBV7-2 to TRBJ1-2; weak D call: TRBD1 (6 bases). This CDR3 has 13 residues. Germline V CDR1 and CDR2: SGHTA, FQGNSA. V was cut by 6 bases and J by 7 bases, with 15 bases left in between. The CDR3 spells CASRPTGKGGYTF. CDR3 nucleotides: TGTGCCAGCAGACCCACAGGGAAGGGTGGCTACACCTTC.

As to this clonotype: A much larger clone is a single base away; this may be a read error. Because it lacks the conserved phenylalanine or tryptophan at the end, this CDR3 is likely a read error. V and J are TRBV7-2 and TRBJ1-2; D is perhaps TRBD1 (6 bases). The V end was cut by 6 bases, the J end by 7 bases, with 18 bases between. Germline V CDR1 and CDR2: SGHTA, FQGNSA. CDR3 length equals 14 residues. The CDR3 DNA reads as TGTGCCAGCAGTGGGGGGGGCAGGGTGACTGGCTACACCATC. Translation gives CASSGGGRVTGYTI.

This clonotype has ten or more counts. The J gene is TRBJ1-2, the V gene TRBV6-1; D not certain. Trimming left V 2 bases short and J 8 bases short, with 12 bases between. The length of the CDR3 is 13 residues. The germline V gene encodes CDR1 MNHNS and CDR2 SASEGT. The CDR3 loop is CASSEQLRGGYTF. Here the CDR3 DNA reads TGTGCCAGCAGTGAACAATTACGAGGGGGCTACACCTTC.